The T cell receptor beta chain under discussion was sequenced for a study of blood T cells in healthy people across ages. On this clonotype itself: Its antigen remains unknown.

Study-level results: Total diversity from one million sequenced T cells was likely underestimated. The study could not conclusively compare naive and antigen-experienced cells, given its unsorted PBMCs.

The use of a sample-barcoded 5' primer and a J-beta primer mix characterized a second PCR of roughly 7 to 11 cycles. One entry per CDR3 protein, called by TCRdb with MiXCR from the 5' RACE reads. The sample comprises about 770,000 distinct CDR3 sequences, under 55% of which are singletons, and about a fifth rests with the top ten. Each donor was a healthy Caucasian individual from Russia, aged roughly 6 to 90. CDR3 length: 19 residues. Losses at the gene ends were 0 bases for V and 2 bases for J; bases not matched to a gene: 17. Germline-derived CDR1 and CDR2 are DFQATT and SNEGSKA (reference sequence).

The sample taken for sequencing was blood. This chain connects TRBV20-1 to TRBJ2-5; 8 bases line up with TRBD2. The receptor was isolated from a man between 60 and 75 years old in good health. The CDR3 spells CSAREGPTSAGASQETQYF. CDR3 DNA: TGCAGTGCTAGAGAGGGGCCGACTAGCGCCGGGGCCTCACAAGAGACCCAGTACTTC.